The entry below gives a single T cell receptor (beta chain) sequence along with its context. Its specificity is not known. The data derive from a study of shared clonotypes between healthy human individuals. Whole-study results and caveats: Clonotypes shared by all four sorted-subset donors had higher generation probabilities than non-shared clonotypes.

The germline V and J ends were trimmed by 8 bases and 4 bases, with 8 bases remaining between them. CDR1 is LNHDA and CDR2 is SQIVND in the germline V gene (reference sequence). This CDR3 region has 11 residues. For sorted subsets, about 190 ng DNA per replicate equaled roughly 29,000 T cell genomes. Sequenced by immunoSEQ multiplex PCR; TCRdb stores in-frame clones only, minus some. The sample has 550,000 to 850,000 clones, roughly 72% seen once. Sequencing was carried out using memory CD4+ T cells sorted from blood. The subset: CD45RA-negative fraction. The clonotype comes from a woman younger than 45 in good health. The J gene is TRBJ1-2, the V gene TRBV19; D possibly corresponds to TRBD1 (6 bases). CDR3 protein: CASQGTYGYTF. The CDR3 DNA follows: TGTGCCAGTCAGGGGACCTATGGCTACACCTTC. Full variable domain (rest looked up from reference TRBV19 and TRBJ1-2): DGGITQSPKYLFRKEGQNVTLSCEQNLNHDAMYWYRQDPGQGLRLIYYSQIVNDFQKGDIAEGYSVSREKKESFPLTVTSAQKNPTAFYLCASQGTYGYTFGSGTRLTVV.